These 24 T cell receptor beta chains were sequenced from one sample in a study of neurological immune-mediated disorders. TCRdb re-derived calls from the 5' RACE reads in MiXCR, one entry per CDR3 protein. This table has fewer than 85,000 distinct CDR3 sequences, 17% appearing once. The sequenced sample consisted of PBMCs. The receptor source for this set is a middle-aged woman in good health.

This clonotype was detected many times. The chain recombines TRBV15 with TRBJ2-1; TRBD1 or TRBD2 may be the D gene (5 bases each). Germline CDR1 and CDR2: LNHNV and YYDKDF (reference sequence). Trimming pared 0 bases from V and 5 bases from J, leaving 17 bases between. The CDR3 runs to 17 residues. In DNA, the CDR3 is TGTGCCACCAGCAGAGAAATCGGGACCCTTCAAAACAATGAGCAGTTCTTC. Amino acids: CATSREIGTLQNNEQFF.

At least ten counts were recorded for this clonotype. The J gene is TRBJ2-5, the V gene TRBV5-6; D might be TRBD2 (6 bases). Trimming removed 4 bases from V and 3 bases from J, with 13 bases in between. CDR1 and CDR2 (germline): SGHDT, YYEEEE. The CDR3 has 14 amino acids. In DNA form, the CDR3 reads TGTGCCAGCAGCCTGGGTTGGGGGGAAGAGACCCAGTACTTC. The encoded protein is CASSLGWGEETQYF.

This clonotype was counted at least ten times. The chain couples TRBV7-2 to TRBJ2-3, with a tentative D call TRBD2 (5 bases). Germline assignment: CDR1 SGHTA and CDR2 FQGNSA. This CDR3 comprises 13 residues. The germline V and J ends were trimmed by 3 bases and 7 bases, with 11 bases remaining between them. CDR3: CASSFERRNTQYF. The CDR3 DNA follows: TGTGCCAGCAGCTTTGAAAGGAGGAATACGCAGTATTTT.

In this sample, this clonotype turned up many times. This chain links TRBV24-1 with TRBJ2-3, with 9 bases aligning to TRBD2. With V trimmed by 9 bases and J by 1 base, 10 bases remained unmatched. Germline-derived CDR1 and CDR2 are KGHDR and SFDVKD. This CDR3 comprises 16 residues. CDR3 sequence: CATGSPLAGGTDTQYF. CDR3 nucleotide sequence: TGTGCCACCGGTTCCCCCTTAGCGGGGGGCACAGATACGCAGTATTTT.

Many counts were recorded for this clonotype. V and J are TRBV5-1 and TRBJ2-3; D is possibly TRBD1 or TRBD2 (5 bases each). Trimming took 4 bases from V and 7 from J, leaving 16 bases between them. The CDR3 contains 14 residues. Germline CDR1 is SGHRS and CDR2 is YFSETQ. Written as DNA, the CDR3 is TGCGCCAGCAGCCCCGGGACGGTTGGAAATACGCAGTATTTT. Its translation is CASSPGTVGNTQYF.

Worth noting for this clonotype: One junction end does not reproduce the germline sequence, and a read error may be involved. This chain joins TRBV6-2 or TRBV6-3 and TRBJ2-7, with D uncertain. The CDR3 spans 16 residues. Germline V gene lookup returns CDR1 MNHEY and CDR2 SVGEGT. CDR3 DNA: TGTGCCAGCATTTACTCCTCGGCTCCCTACAAGTACGAGCAGTACTTC. The encoded protein is CASIYSSAPYKYEQYF.

This clonotype appeared many times. The gene calls are TRBV20-1 and TRBJ1-4; 10 bases are a match to TRBD1. V shed 0 bases and J 8 bases; nucleotides not matched to a gene: 6. The CDR3 totals 15 residues. Germline V gene sequence: CDR1 DFQATT, CDR2 SNEGSKA (reference sequence). CDR3 DNA sequence: TGCAGTGCTAGAGACGTGACAGGGGGCGCGGAAAAACTGTTTTTT. Amino acid sequence: CSARDVTGGAEKLFF.

This chain links TRBV29-1 with TRBJ1-4; D gene ambiguous. The length of the CDR3 is 14 residues. Germline CDR1 SQVTM, CDR2 ANQGSEA. Trimming left V 6 bases short and J 7 bases short, with 18 bases between. In DNA, the CDR3 is TGCAGCGTATACGTGTCCGGCTTAGGTGAAAAACTGTTTTTT. Its protein is CSVYVSGLGEKLFF.

Many counts were recorded for this clonotype. The chain combines TRBV5-1 with TRBJ2-5; D uncertain. V lost 2 bases to trimming and J lost 2 bases, with 13 bases between them. Looked up from germline, CDR1 is SGHRS and CDR2 is YFSETQ. This CDR3 region has 15 residues. CDR3 sequence: CASSFNLAAQETQYF. The CDR3 DNA reads as TGCGCCAGCAGCTTCAATCTGGCAGCTCAAGAGACCCAGTACTTC.

The chain employs TRBV5-1 and TRBJ2-7, with 8 bases fitting TRBD1. CDR3 length equals 14 residues. Germline-derived CDR1 and CDR2 are SGHRS and YFSETQ. With 4 bases clipped from V and 0 bases from J, the junction kept 3 bases outside the gene matches. DNA for the CDR3: TGCGCCAGCAGCACCACAGGGGGCTCCTACGAGCAGTACTTC. It yields the protein CASSTTGGSYEQYF.

This clonotype has ten or more counts. The chain couples TRBV5-6 to TRBJ1-2; D perhaps matches TRBD1 (5 bases). This CDR3 spans 14 amino acids. Germline CDR1 reads SGHDT; CDR2 reads YYEEEE. The ends were cut back, 4 bases at V and 2 bases at J, with 12 bases in the middle. The CDR3 nucleotides are TGTGCCAGCAGCCTAACAGGCTTGAACTATGGCTACACCTTC. Amino acids: CASSLTGLNYGYTF.

CDR3 in DNA: TGTGCCAGCAGTTTAGGGACACTCACGGGCGAGCAGTTCTTC. This encodes CASSLGTLTGEQFF. The chain couples TRBV27 to TRBJ2-1, with D maybe TRBD1 (6 bases). Germline V lookup: CDR1 MNHEY, CDR2 SMNVEV (reference sequence). This CDR3 region has 14 residues. V lost 2 bases and J 10 bases, leaving 15 bases between the germline ends.

This chain joins TRBV6-1 and TRBJ2-2, with 7 bases fitting TRBD2. The J segment lost 9 bases and the V segment lost 8 bases, leaving 12 bases of the junction unmatched. The CDR3 extends over 14 amino acids. Germline V gene data show CDR1 as MNHNS and CDR2 as SASEGT. The CDR3 sequence is CASLGEGGARELFF. CDR3 sequence (DNA): TGTGCCAGCCTCGGGGAGGGTGGGGCGCGGGAGCTGTTTTTT.

The chain is built from TRBV27 and TRBJ2-1; D is ambiguous. V lost 8 bases to trimming and J lost 8 bases, with 13 bases between them. The CDR3 extends over 12 amino acids. Germline-derived CDR1 and CDR2 are MNHEY and SMNVEV (reference sequence). CDR3 protein: CASLSPIDEQFF. DNA of the CDR3: TGTGCCAGCTTATCCCCTATCGATGAGCAGTTCTTC.

At least ten counts were recorded for this clonotype. The chain employs TRBV5-1 and TRBJ1-2; unclear D gene. The ends were cut back, 0 bases at V and 3 bases at J, with 9 bases in the middle. The CDR3 consists of 14 residues. Germline V gives CDR1 SGHRS, CDR2 YFSETQ. CDR3 loop: CASSLEPVYYGYTF. DNA for the CDR3: TGCGCCAGCAGCTTGGAGCCGGTTTACTATGGCTACACCTTC.

In its sample, this clonotype was seen many times. The chain recombines TRBV5-6 with TRBJ2-7, with TRBD2 matching over 8 bases. Trimming took 1 base from V and 4 from J; bases not matched to a gene: 13. Looked up from germline, CDR1 is SGHDT and CDR2 is YYEEEE. This CDR3 has 17 amino acids. The CDR3 here is CASSLKPGLGTRYEQYF. The DNA of the CDR3 is TGTGCCAGCAGCTTGAAACCGGGACTAGGAACCAGGTACGAGCAGTACTTC.

This clonotype was seen many times. The chain couples TRBV5-1 to TRBJ1-3; D is unresolved. There are 14 residues in the CDR3. V lost 3 bases and J 1 base, leaving 8 bases between the germline ends. Per the germline V gene, CDR1 is SGHRS and CDR2 is YFSETQ. CDR3 residues: CASSWDLSGNTIYF. The CDR3 bases are TGCGCCAGCAGCTGGGATCTATCTGGAAACACCATATATTTT.

There are many counts of this clonotype. The CDR3 DNA reads TGTGCCAGCAGTTTATACCGAGGAATAGATGAGCAGTTCTTC. It codes for CASSLYRGIDEQFF. This chain links TRBV28 with TRBJ2-1, with unresolved D. The germline V gene has CDR1 MDHEN and CDR2 SYDVKM. The CDR3 is 14 residues long. V lost 1 base and J 8 bases, leaving 12 bases between the germline ends.

This clonotype was seen repeatedly, ten times or more. This chain connects TRBV14 to TRBJ1-2; tentative D call: TRBD1 (6 bases). Germline CDR1 and CDR2: SGHDN and FVKESK. Trimming cost V 1 base and J 3 bases, with 9 bases left between them. The CDR3 consists of 14 residues. The CDR3 is CASSQGNRDYGYTF. The CDR3 DNA sequence: TGTGCCAGCAGCCAAGGCAACAGGGACTATGGCTACACCTTC.

This clonotype was observed at least ten times. Because the CDR3 is missing its conserved closing phenylalanine or tryptophan, this is likely a read error. The DNA is left out, because the CDR3 cannot be placed on it with certainty; the CDR3 is given as TCRdb lists it. The chain joins TRBV12-3 or TRBV12-4 to TRBJ2-7; the D call in the table, TRBD2, was not verified against the DNA. From its first to its last residue, the CDR3 has 8 amino acids. The CDR3 is CASSTSPG.

There are many counts of this clonotype. This chain joins TRBV6-6 and TRBJ1-2; D is possibly TRBD1 (5 bases). V was pared by 7 bases and J by 4 bases, with 13 bases between. The CDR3 spans 13 residues. Germline-derived CDR1 and CDR2 are MNHNY and SVGAGI (reference sequence). As DNA, the CDR3 is TGTGCCAGCAATCCGGGGCGGTCCTATGGCTACACCTTC. Translation: CASNPGRSYGYTF.

There are many counts of this clonotype. The chain employs TRBV28 and TRBJ1-1; tentatively, D is TRBD1 (5 bases). The CDR3 sequence is 13 residues long. From germline, CDR1 is MDHEN and CDR2 SYDVKM. V gave up 5 bases and J gave up 5 bases, with 12 bases separating them. CDR3 in DNA: TGTGCCAGCAGTCTCGGGACGGAAACTGAAGCTTTCTTT. Its protein product is CASSLGTETEAFF.

At least ten counts were recorded for this clonotype. The rearrangement joins TRBV4-3 to TRBJ2-3, with 8 bases matching TRBD2. Trimming removed 0 bases from V and 1 base from J; junction bases left unmatched: 3. The CDR3 totals 16 residues. Germline lookup yields CDR1 LGHNA and CDR2 YSLEER. CDR3 sequence: CASSQELLAGTDTQYF. In DNA form, the CDR3 reads TGCGCCAGCAGCCAAGAACTACTAGCGGGCACAGATACGCAGTATTTT.

This clonotype came up once. The chain combines TRBV4-1 with TRBJ2-1, with 11 bases identical to TRBD2. V trimming: 2 bases; J trimming: 13 bases; junction bases outside the gene matches: 16. In germline, CDR1 is MGHRA, CDR2 YSYEKL. The CDR3 contains 17 residues. The CDR3, as DNA: TGCGCCAGCAGCCAACTTAGCGGGGGGGCCCTTGGTTTGGACCAGTTCTTC. The encoded protein is CASSQLSGGALGLDQFF.